This entry lists 24 T cell receptor beta chains sequenced from one sample in a study of identical twins (dated by TCRdb to about 2016). The protocol used for the library was 5' RACE. Sequencing took place on an Illumina HiSeq 2000. TCRdb ran its own pipeline on the public reads, namely fastp trimming at Q25 and MiXCR clone calling, and kept in-frame beta chains. Each CDR3 protein gets just one entry, which takes the most common genes and DNA from the rows behind it. Here the sample has about 890,000 distinct CDR3 sequences; about 12% occur a single time. The ten largest clones capture around 1.5% of the sample. These data also formed part of another study, on yellow fever vaccine responses in identical twins.

The specimen was PBMCs. Receptor source: a woman between 18 and 29 years old in good health.

This clonotype was counted ten times or more. The chain recombines TRBV7-8 with TRBJ2-2; D call uncertain. Germline-derived CDR1 and CDR2 are SGHVS and FQNEAQ. V lost 2 bases to trimming and J lost 5 bases, with 9 bases between them. CDR3 length: 14 amino acids. The CDR3 DNA is TGTGCCAGCAGCTTAAACGCAATGACCGGGGAGCTGTTTTTT. Translating gives CASSLNAMTGELFF. The full variable domain, its missing parts supplied by reference TRBV7-8 and TRBJ2-2, is GAGVSQSPRYKVAKRGQDVALRCDPISGHVSLFWYQQALGQGPEFLTYFQNEAQLDKSGLPSDRFFAERPEGSVSTLKIQRTQQEDSAVYLCASSLNAMTGELFFGEGSRLTVL.

This clonotype has only a few counts. The rearrangement joins TRBV19 to TRBJ2-1; 10 positions agree with TRBD1. The CDR3 consists of 14 residues. Per the germline V gene, CDR1 is LNHDA and CDR2 is SQIVND (reference sequence). The ends lost 1 base at V and 7 bases at J; junction bases unmatched: 1. CDR3: CASSIGQGANEQFF. In DNA form, the CDR3 reads TGTGCCAGTAGTATAGGACAGGGGGCGAATGAGCAGTTCTTC.

This chain links TRBV24-1 with TRBJ2-7; D possibly matches TRBD1 or TRBD2 (5 bases each). The germline V gene encodes CDR1 KGHDR and CDR2 SFDVKD. V was cut by 0 bases and J by 3 bases, with 17 bases left in between. The CDR3 loop spans 17 amino acids. CDR3 coding DNA: TGTGCCACCAGTGATTTGAGCCCGGGACCCTGGGACTACGAGCAGTACTTC. Protein product: CATSDLSPGPWDYEQYF.

This clonotype showed up just a few times. The genes are TRBV20-1 and TRBJ1-1, with D perhaps matching TRBD1 (5 bases). Germline V lookup: CDR1 DFQATT, CDR2 SNEGSKA (reference sequence). The V end was cut by 1 base, the J end by 1 base, with 13 bases between. The CDR3 is 15 amino acids. The CDR3 coding sequence is TGCAGTGCTAGAGTCCCTGGGGCGCGGAACACTGAAGCTTTCTTT. Translating gives CSARVPGARNTEAFF.

The rearrangement links TRBV24-1 to TRBJ2-2; D possibly uses TRBD1 or TRBD2 (5 bases each). Trimming pared 1 base from V and 4 bases from J, leaving 18 bases between. Germline CDR1 KGHDR, CDR2 SFDVKD. CDR3 length equals 18 residues. The CDR3 DNA reads as TGTGCCACCAGTGATTTTATGGTCGGGGCTTCGGGCACCGGGGAGCTGTTTTTT. This translates into CATSDFMVGASGTGELFF.

This clonotype was counted between two and nine times. J is TRBJ1-5 and V is TRBV7-9; D is possibly TRBD1 (6 bases). This CDR3 region has 17 residues. CDR1 is SEHNR, CDR2 FQNEAQ, per germline (reference sequence). Trimming took 1 base from V and 1 from J, leaving 14 bases between them. The CDR3 bases are TGTGCCAGCAGCTTAGGTTTTCCCAGGGGCAGCAATCAGCCCCAGCATTTT. As protein: CASSLGFPRGSNQPQHF.

The CDR3 here is CASNSLAGEQFF. The CDR3 nucleotides are TGTGCCAGTAACTCACTGGCGGGAGAGCAGTTCTTC. The genes are TRBV6-6 and TRBJ2-1; D possibly corresponds to TRBD2 (6 bases). CDR1 is MNHNY, CDR2 SVGAGI, per germline (reference sequence). With 9 bases removed from V and 10 bases from J, the gap between germline ends came to 16 bases. There are 12 residues in the CDR3.

This clonotype has ten or more counts. The chain uses TRBV2 and TRBJ1-2; 7 bases match TRBD1. The CDR3 covers 14 residues. Looked up from germline, CDR1 is SNHLY and CDR2 is FYNNEI. Unmatched junction bases numbered 6, after V lost 2 bases and J lost 6 bases. CDR3 sequence: CASSERDRAHGYTF. Written as DNA, the CDR3 is TGTGCCAGCAGTGAAAGAGACAGGGCTCATGGCTACACCTTC.

The chain is built from TRBV29-1 and TRBJ2-2; 7 positions match TRBD1. Germline loops: CDR1 SQVTM, CDR2 ANQGSEA. CDR3 size: 12 residues. Germline trimming cut 5 bases from V and 4 bases from J; bases unmatched to any gene: 1. CDR3 DNA sequence: TGCAGCGTTTACAGGGGCACCGGGGAGCTGTTTTTT. Encoded protein: CSVYRGTGELFF.

This clonotype was detected a few times. An end of the junction differs from the germline gene, which may be a read error. The chain combines TRBV12-3 or TRBV12-4 with TRBJ2-1; 10 nucleotides match TRBD2. The CDR3 length is 14 residues. The CDR3 reads CASRTSGVRDEQSF. In DNA form, the CDR3 reads TGTGCCAGCAGAACTAGCGGGGTAAGGGATGAGCAGTCCTTC.

This clonotype showed up just a few times. The V call is TRBV4-1, the J call TRBJ1-2; 8 bases are a match to TRBD1. The junction had 11 bases not matched to a gene; V was cut back by 3 bases and J by 8 bases. Germline CDR1 and CDR2: MGHRA and YSYEKL. The CDR3 spans 15 residues. CDR3 residues: CASSQTPGQGRGYTF. In DNA form, the CDR3 reads TGCGCCAGCAGCCAGACCCCCGGACAGGGCCGAGGCTACACCTTC.

The gene calls are TRBV20-1 and TRBJ2-1, with a possible D match to TRBD2 (5 bases). The V end lost 0 bases, the J end lost 3 bases, and 9 bases lay between the germline ends. The CDR3 runs to 14 residues. Germline CDR1 and CDR2: DFQATT and SNEGSKA (reference sequence). This CDR3 is CSARDFGDYNEQFF. CDR3 nucleotides: TGCAGTGCTAGAGATTTCGGGGACTACAATGAGCAGTTCTTC.

This clonotype was seen repeatedly, ten times or more. The DNA of the CDR3 is TGCGCCAGCAGCCAAGACAGGGACACTGAAGCTTTCTTT. This encodes CASSQDRDTEAFF. The rearrangement uses TRBV4-1 and TRBJ1-1; weak D call: TRBD1 (5 bases). There are 13 residues in the CDR3. Between the trimmed V and J ends, which lost 0 bases and 3 bases, there was a span of 5 bases. Germline V gene lookup returns CDR1 MGHRA and CDR2 YSYEKL.

The chain combines TRBV2 with TRBJ2-1, with D hard to call. CDR1 and CDR2 from the germline V gene are SNHLY and FYNNEI. V was cut by 8 bases and J by 9 bases, with 8 bases left in between. This CDR3 has 10 amino acids. In nucleotides, the CDR3 is TGTGCCAGCGTAATGGGTGAGCAGTTCTTC. It translates to CASVMGEQFF.

This chain uses TRBV10-3 with TRBJ2-5; no clear D. V was pared by 2 bases and J by 1 base, with 8 bases between. This CDR3 has 14 amino acids. The germline V gene has CDR1 ENHRY and CDR2 SYGVKD. The CDR3 region has the DNA TGTGCCATCAGTGAGGTACTCACCCAAGAGACCCAGTACTTC. It encodes CAISEVLTQETQYF.

Comment on this clonotype: One end of the junction fails to match germline, which may point to a read error. The chain combines TRBV28 with TRBJ2-2; 9 positions agree with TRBD1. Germline V gene data show CDR1 as MDHEN and CDR2 as SYDVKM. This CDR3 has 14 amino acids. The CDR3 is CAGRRTGATGELFF. The CDR3 DNA reads as TGTGCCGGCAGGCGGACAGGGGCCACCGGGGAGCTGTTTTTT.

The chain's CDR3 is CASSRGSGSHYEQFF. Here the CDR3 DNA reads TGTGCCAGCAGCCGAGGTAGCGGGAGTCACTATGAGCAGTTCTTC. This chain connects TRBV3-1 to TRBJ2-1; 9 nucleotides agree with TRBD2. The CDR3 covers 15 residues. Looked up from germline, CDR1 is LGHDT and CDR2 is YNNKEL (reference sequence). J lost 8 bases, V lost 4 bases, and 9 bases had no gene match.

This clonotype was observed a few times. The gene calls are TRBV7-9 and TRBJ2-5; possibly TRBD1 or TRBD2 for D (6 bases each). Trimming shortened V by 5 bases and J by 5 bases, and 21 bases separated the two germline ends. Germline CDR1 is SEHNR and CDR2 is FQNEAQ (reference sequence). The CDR3 runs 16 residues. CDR3 nucleotides: TGTGCCAGCAGCCCGAAAGCCCGGGGGCTCAGGGAGACCCAGTACTTC. Amino acids: CASSPKARGLRETQYF.

A few counts support this clonotype. This chain uses TRBV10-3 with TRBJ1-5, with TRBD1 matching over 7 bases. CDR3 length: 15 amino acids. CDR1 and CDR2 (germline): ENHRY, SYGVKD. Trimming cost V 10 bases and J 0 bases; bases outside gene matches: 9. This chain's CDR3 is CATRDSINSNQPQHF. The CDR3 DNA is TGTGCCACCCGGGACAGCATCAATAGCAATCAGCCCCAGCATTTT.

Here the CDR3 DNA reads TGTGCCATCGGGACTAGCGGGGCCTACAATGAGCAGTTCTTC. It encodes CAIGTSGAYNEQFF. V is TRBV10-3 and J is TRBJ2-1; 13 bases map to TRBD2. Germline assignment: CDR1 ENHRY and CDR2 SYGVKD. The CDR3 is 14 amino acids. The V gene end was trimmed by 8 bases and the J gene end by 2 bases; junction bases not matched to a gene: 0.

This clonotype turned up a few times. The chain is built from TRBV3-1 and TRBJ2-6; 7 bases fit TRBD1. The germline V gene encodes CDR1 LGHDT and CDR2 YNNKEL (reference sequence). J lost 1 base, V lost 5 bases, and 11 bases had no gene match. CDR3 size: 18 residues. The CDR3, as DNA: TGTGCCAGCAGCTCGCGACAGGGTTCCGCTTCTGGGGCCAACGTCCTGACTTTC. It encodes CASSSRQGSASGANVLTF.

The table lists this clonotype with many counts. This chain joins TRBV12-3 or TRBV12-4 and TRBJ1-1, with a weak D call TRBD1 (5 bases). CDR3 length: 15 residues. V lost 8 bases, J lost 5 bases, and 21 bases lay in between. The CDR3 loop reads CASVGLGRAGTEAFF. The CDR3 DNA follows: TGTGCCAGCGTGGGTCTGGGCAGGGCGGGTACTGAAGCTTTCTTT.

This clonotype was seen a few times. V is TRBV3-1 and J is TRBJ2-1; 11 bases are a match to TRBD2. Germline-derived CDR1 and CDR2 are LGHDT and YNNKEL (reference sequence). The length of the CDR3 is 17 residues. With 0 bases clipped from V and 1 base from J, the junction kept 2 bases outside the gene matches. CDR3 DNA sequence: TGTGCCAGCAGCCAAGATACTAGCGGGAGTTCCTACAATGAGCAGTTCTTC. It codes for CASSQDTSGSSYNEQFF.

The chain links TRBV2 to TRBJ2-7, with 12 positions matching TRBD2. The CDR3 has 17 amino acids. Per the germline V gene, CDR1 is SNHLY and CDR2 is FYNNEI. The J segment lost 5 bases and the V segment lost 3 bases, leaving 11 bases of the junction unmatched. This chain's CDR3 is CASSEGVTSGSRNEQYF. In nucleotides, the CDR3 is TGTGCCAGCAGTGAGGGGGTGACTAGCGGGAGTCGTAACGAGCAGTACTTC. Supplemented by reference TRBV2 and TRBJ2-7, the full variable domain reads EPEVTQTPSHQVTQMGQEVILRCVPISNHLYFYWYRQILGQKVEFLVSFYNNEISEKSEIFDDQFSVERPDGSNFTLKIRSTKLEDSAMYFCASSEGVTSGSRNEQYFGPGTRLTVT.